This TCR beta chain emerged from a study of T cell responses to AZD1222 COVID-19 vaccine. TCRdb's copy holds only in-frame clones and misses some; the assay was immunoSEQ multiplex PCR. Among tens of thousands of clones, 80% to 90% were seen once, and the ten largest hold approximately 9.9%. The CDR3 totals 13 residues. The germline V gene has CDR1 SGHVS and CDR2 FNYEAQ. Trimming shortened V by 5 bases and J by 7 bases, and 11 bases separated the two germline ends. Some second doses came at about 4 weeks and others at about 12 weeks; these were pooled. Material: peripheral blood, obtained 28 days after the second AZD1222 dose. This clonotype was sampled from an adult who received the AZD1222 COVID-19 vaccine. This rearrangement joins TRBV7-6 to TRBJ2-2; D unresolved. CDR3 nucleotide sequence: TGTGCCAGCAGCCTAAATAAGGTCGGGGAGCTGTTTTTT. The encoded protein is CASSLNKVGELFF. Based on the CDR3 plus reference TRBV7-6 and TRBJ2-2, the full variable domain is GAGVSQSPRYKVTKRGQDVALRCDPISGHVSLYWYRQALGQGPEFLTYFNYEAQQDKSGLPNDRFSAERPEGSISTLTIQRTEQRDSAMYRCASSLNKVGELFFGEGSRLTVL.